The 21 T cell receptor beta chains below come from one sample, sequenced in a study of neurological immune-mediated disorders (dated by TCRdb to between 2018 and 2021). The library was obtained by 5' RACE. Sequencing was carried out with an Illumina HiSeq 2500. TCRdb applied fastp at Q25 and MiXCR to the public reads, then kept only in-frame beta chains. CDR3 protein sequences are deduplicated, and each keeps its most common genes and DNA. This sample has about 18,000 distinct CDR3 sequences in its table, and roughly 15% of those were observed once. Of the sample, around 7.6% is held by the ten largest clones. The specimen sequenced was CD4+ T cells from blood. The source of these receptors is a woman in her fifties or sixties with HTLV-1-associated myelopathy (HAM/TSP).

This clonotype has at least ten counts. The chain recombines TRBV5-1 with TRBJ2-7; 7 nucleotides match TRBD1. Germline CDR1 is SGHRS and CDR2 is YFSETQ. J lost 6 bases, V lost 4 bases, and 10 bases had no gene match. The CDR3 has 14 amino acids. The CDR3 coding sequence is TGCGCCAGCAGCAGGACAGGTCCTGTGGGCGAGCAGTACTTC. Translation: CASSRTGPVGEQYF.

This clonotype was detected many times. This chain links TRBV4-2 with TRBJ2-4; 11 bases are a match to TRBD2. J gave up 4 bases and V 0 bases, and 8 bases lay outside the gene matches. The CDR3 runs 18 residues. Germline CDR1 LGHNA, CDR2 YNFKEQ. CDR3 in DNA: TGTGCCAGCAGCCAAGACCTAGCGGGGGGCCAATTTAAAAACATTCAGTACTTC. Translation: CASSQDLAGGQFKNIQYF.

This clonotype was detected many times. The rearrangement uses TRBV4-1 and TRBJ2-7; TRBD1 agrees at 9 bases. Looked up from germline, CDR1 is MGHRA and CDR2 is YSYEKL. Trimming removed 0 bases from V and 5 bases from J; junction bases left unmatched: 8. The CDR3 extends over 16 amino acids. CDR3 DNA sequence: TGCGCCAGCAGCCAAGAGTTCGGGACAGGGCTCAACGAGCAGTACTTC. It codes for CASSQEFGTGLNEQYF.

This clonotype has at least ten counts. The rearrangement links TRBV3-1 to TRBJ1-2; tentatively, D is TRBD1 (5 bases). V was shortened by 2 bases and J by 4 bases, with 14 bases between the two germline ends. The CDR3 is made up of 15 amino acids. CDR1 is LGHDT, CDR2 YNNKEL, per germline (reference sequence). For the CDR3, the DNA is TGTGCCAGCAGCCAACATACAGGAGACCCCTATGGCTACACCTTC. Translated: CASSQHTGDPYGYTF.

This clonotype was seen ten or more times. CDR3 in amino acids: CSASGGQSSYEQYF. The CDR3 DNA reads as TGCAGTGCTAGTGGGGGACAGAGCTCCTACGAGCAGTACTTC. V usage is TRBV20-1 and J usage is TRBJ2-7; 7 positions agree with TRBD1. Germline-derived CDR1 and CDR2 are DFQATT and SNEGSKA (reference sequence). Trimming took 3 bases from V and 0 from J; bases not matched to a gene: 5. This CDR3 has 14 amino acids.

The chain links TRBV6-1 to TRBJ2-2; TRBD1 matches at 9 bases. Looked up from germline, CDR1 is MNHNS and CDR2 is SASEGT. Trimming cost V 6 bases and J 10 bases; bases outside gene matches: 9. This CDR3 has 14 residues. CDR3 amino acids: CASRAGQGGEELFF. As DNA, the CDR3 is TGTGCCAGCAGGGCGGGACAGGGTGGCGAGGAGCTGTTTTTT.

There are many counts of this clonotype. The gene calls are TRBV12-3 or TRBV12-4 and TRBJ1-5; D might be TRBD1 (5 bases). The CDR3 covers 13 residues. V dropped 6 bases and J dropped 5 bases, with 11 bases sitting between them. CDR3 sequence: CASSFWGDQPQHF. DNA for the CDR3: TGTGCCAGCAGCTTCTGGGGGGATCAGCCCCAGCATTTT.

The chain joins TRBV7-7 to TRBJ2-2; D may be TRBD1 or TRBD2 (5 bases each). V lost 5 bases and J lost 3, with 13 bases in between. The CDR3 contains 15 residues. Germline V gene data show CDR1 as SSHAT and CDR2 as FNYEAQ (reference sequence). CDR3: CASSADGTDTGELFF. CDR3 bases: TGTGCCAGCAGCGCGGACGGGACGGACACCGGGGAGCTGTTTTTT.

In this sample, this clonotype turned up many times. The rearrangement joins TRBV6-5 to TRBJ2-3, with 10 bases aligning to TRBD1. Germline V gene lookup returns CDR1 MNHEY and CDR2 SVGAGI. This CDR3 spans 14 amino acids. The V and J ends lost 9 bases and 3 bases, in that order; junction bases with no gene match: 6. CDR3 DNA sequence: TGTGCCAGTTCTCCGGGACAGGGGACAGATACGCAGTATTTT. Translated, it gives CASSPGQGTDTQYF.

Ten or more counts support this clonotype. J is TRBJ1-4 and V is TRBV4-3, with D maybe TRBD1 (5 bases). The germline CDR1 and CDR2 sequences are LGHNA and YSLEER. Trimming pared 1 base from V and 6 bases from J, leaving 12 bases between. The CDR3 runs 15 residues. This CDR3 is CASSQGGREDEKLFF. DNA for the CDR3: TGCGCCAGCAGCCAAGGAGGCAGGGAGGATGAAAAACTGTTTTTT.

The chain is built from TRBV29-1 and TRBJ2-5, with 8 bases identical to TRBD1. The CDR3 is made up of 15 amino acids. Trimming removed 5 bases from V and 1 base from J; junction bases left unmatched: 9. Germline V gene sequence: CDR1 SQVTM, CDR2 ANQGSEA. CDR3 residues: CSVSTGGTLQETQYF. CDR3 nucleotide sequence: TGCAGCGTTTCTACAGGGGGAACTCTCCAAGAGACCCAGTACTTC.

This clonotype was detected many times. CDR3 amino acids: CASSLASRQGADEQYF. The DNA of the CDR3 is TGCGCCAGCAGCTTGGCATCCCGACAGGGGGCAGACGAGCAGTACTTC. The genes are TRBV5-1 and TRBJ2-7; 10 bases agree with TRBD1. The V and J ends lost 0 bases and 5 bases, in that order; junction bases with no gene match: 8. The CDR3 is made up of 16 amino acids. Germline values: CDR1 SGHRS, CDR2 YFSETQ.

This clonotype came up many times. The rearrangement uses TRBV7-2 and TRBJ2-1, with 8 bases lining up with TRBD2. Germline loops: CDR1 SGHTA, CDR2 FQGNSA. Losses at the gene ends were 6 bases for V and 0 bases for J; bases not matched to a gene: 4. The CDR3 covers 15 residues. The DNA of the CDR3 is TGTGCCAGCAGTTCCGGGGGGGGCTCCTACAATGAGCAGTTCTTC. Its protein product is CASSSGGGSYNEQFF.

V is TRBV5-1 and J is TRBJ1-3; TRBD1 agrees at 8 bases. Trimming took 4 bases from V and 5 from J; bases not matched to a gene: 8. CDR3 size: 15 residues. From germline, CDR1 is SGHRS and CDR2 YFSETQ. The CDR3 DNA is TGCGCCAGCAGCGTGGAGGGACAGGCAAGAAACACCATATATTTT. It encodes CASSVEGQARNTIYF.

This clonotype was seen ten or more times. This sequence joins TRBV9 and TRBJ2-3, with TRBD2 matching 14 bases. Germline CDR1 is SGDLS and CDR2 is YYNGEE. V lost 4 bases and J lost 6; bases outside the gene matches: 4. CDR3 size: 15 residues. The CDR3 DNA sequence: TGTGCCAGCAGCCCGACTAGCGGGGGGGCGGATACGCAGTATTTT. Translation gives CASSPTSGGADTQYF.

Concerning this clonotype itself: Because the CDR3's place on the DNA is in doubt, the DNA is left out and the CDR3 is given as listed by TCRdb. The chain links TRBV5-1 to TRBJ2-2; the table calls TRBD1, which could not be checked here. Germline CDR1 SGHRS, CDR2 YFSETQ. The CDR3 spans 23 amino acids, including both terminal residues. The CDR3 region is CASSFPDGAYEQYFGPGTGELFF.

This clonotype is judged medium-sized. This chain joins TRBV29-1 and TRBJ1-2; 7 positions agree with TRBD1. This CDR3 has 12 amino acids. Germline assignment: CDR1 SQVTM and CDR2 ANQGSEA. The trim removed 5 bases at V and 8 bases at J, leaving 8 bases unmatched. The CDR3 protein is CSVRDSREGYTF. The CDR3 region has the DNA TGCAGCGTTCGGGACAGCCGGGAAGGCTACACCTTC.

This clonotype is deemed medium-sized (0.01 to 0.1%). The chain couples TRBV20-1 to TRBJ1-6, with D unclear. This CDR3 has 12 residues. CDR1 DFQATT and CDR2 SNEGSKA come from the germline V gene (reference sequence). V was shortened by 1 base and J by 8 bases, with 6 bases between the two germline ends. Written as DNA, the CDR3 is TGCAGTGCTAGAGGGTCCGATTCACCCCTCCACTTT. This encodes CSARGSDSPLHF.

Comments on this clonotype: A much larger clone differs by one base, so this may be a read error. The V call is TRBV12-3 or TRBV12-4, the J call TRBJ2-2; unclear D gene. This CDR3 is 13 amino acids long. The ends were cut back, 7 bases at V and 3 bases at J, with 9 bases in the middle. The CDR3 here is CASNTAHTGELFF. CDR3 bases: TGTGCCAGCAACACCGCCCACACCGGGGAGCTGTTTTTT.

This clonotype was recorded at least ten times. The V call is TRBV29-1, the J call TRBJ1-1; 7 bases match TRBD1. Unmatched junction bases numbered 6, after V lost 7 bases and J lost 1 base. This CDR3 spans 13 amino acids. Germline lookup yields CDR1 SQVTM and CDR2 ANQGSEA. CDR3 residues: CSARTGANTEAFF. DNA of the CDR3: TGCAGCGCGAGGACAGGAGCGAACACTGAAGCTTTCTTT.

This clonotype was seen repeatedly, ten times or more. The gene calls are TRBV7-9 and TRBJ2-6; D gene unclear. From germline, CDR1 is SEHNR and CDR2 FQNEAQ (reference sequence). V dropped 2 bases and J dropped 0 bases, with 14 bases sitting between them. This CDR3 spans 18 amino acids. The DNA for the CDR3 is TGTGCCAGCAGCTTATTACTGCTCTCCAGCTCTGGGGCCAACGTCCTGACTTTC. This sequence encodes CASSLLLLSSSGANVLTF.